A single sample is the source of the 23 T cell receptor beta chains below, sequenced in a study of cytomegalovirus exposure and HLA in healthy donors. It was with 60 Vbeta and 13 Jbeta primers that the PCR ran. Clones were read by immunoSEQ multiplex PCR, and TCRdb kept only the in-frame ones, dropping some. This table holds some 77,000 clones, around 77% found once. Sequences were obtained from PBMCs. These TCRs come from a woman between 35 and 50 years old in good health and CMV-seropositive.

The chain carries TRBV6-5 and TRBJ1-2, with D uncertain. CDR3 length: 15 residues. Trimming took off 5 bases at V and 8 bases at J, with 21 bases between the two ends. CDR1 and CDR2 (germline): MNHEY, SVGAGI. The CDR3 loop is CASSTRAVALRGYTF. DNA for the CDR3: TGTGCCAGCAGTACTCGAGCGGTCGCGTTGAGAGGCTACACCTTC.

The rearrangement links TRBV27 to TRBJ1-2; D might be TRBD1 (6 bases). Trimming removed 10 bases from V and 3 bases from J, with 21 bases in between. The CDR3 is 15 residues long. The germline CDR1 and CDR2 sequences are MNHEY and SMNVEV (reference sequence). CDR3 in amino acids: CANRESGRSYYGYTF. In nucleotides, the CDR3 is TGTGCCAACAGGGAAAGTGGGAGGTCGTACTATGGCTACACCTTC.

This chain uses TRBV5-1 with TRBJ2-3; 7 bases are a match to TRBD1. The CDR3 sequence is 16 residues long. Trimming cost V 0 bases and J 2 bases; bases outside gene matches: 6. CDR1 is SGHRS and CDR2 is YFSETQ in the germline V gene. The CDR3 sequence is CASSLEGGALTDTQYF. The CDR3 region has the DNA TGCGCCAGCAGCTTGGAAGGGGGCGCCCTCACAGATACGCAGTATTTT. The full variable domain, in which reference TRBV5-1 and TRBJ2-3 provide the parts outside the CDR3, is KAGVTQTPRYLIKTRGQQVTLSCSPISGHRSVSWYQQTPGQGLQFLFEYFSETQRNKGNFPGRFSGRQFSNSRSEMNVSTLELGDSALYLCASSLEGGALTDTQYFGPGTRLTVL.

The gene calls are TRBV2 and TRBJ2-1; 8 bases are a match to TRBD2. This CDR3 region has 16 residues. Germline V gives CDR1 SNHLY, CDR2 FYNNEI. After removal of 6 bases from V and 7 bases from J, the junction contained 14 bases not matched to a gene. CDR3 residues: CASSPRGGAGENEQFF. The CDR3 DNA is TGTGCCAGCAGCCCCCGAGGGGGAGCGGGAGAAAATGAGCAGTTCTTC.

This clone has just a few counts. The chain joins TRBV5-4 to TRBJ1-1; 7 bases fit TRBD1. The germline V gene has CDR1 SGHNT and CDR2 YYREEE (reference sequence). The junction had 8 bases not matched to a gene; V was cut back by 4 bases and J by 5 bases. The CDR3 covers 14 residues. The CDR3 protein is CASSPQGEATEAFF. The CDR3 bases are TGTGCCAGCAGCCCCCAGGGGGAGGCAACTGAAGCTTTCTTT.

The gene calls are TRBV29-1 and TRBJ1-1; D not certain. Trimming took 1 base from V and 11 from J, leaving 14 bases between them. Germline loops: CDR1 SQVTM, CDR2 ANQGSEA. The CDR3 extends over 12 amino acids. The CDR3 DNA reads TGCAGCGTTGAAGGGCCCGGGTCGCGGGCTTTCTTT. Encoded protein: CSVEGPGSRAFF.

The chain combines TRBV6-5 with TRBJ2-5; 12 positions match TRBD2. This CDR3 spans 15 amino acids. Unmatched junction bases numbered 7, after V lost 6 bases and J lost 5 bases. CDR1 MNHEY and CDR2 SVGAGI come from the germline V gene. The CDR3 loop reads CASRHEGTSGETQYF. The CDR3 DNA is TGTGCCAGCAGACACGAGGGGACTAGCGGGGAGACCCAGTACTTC.

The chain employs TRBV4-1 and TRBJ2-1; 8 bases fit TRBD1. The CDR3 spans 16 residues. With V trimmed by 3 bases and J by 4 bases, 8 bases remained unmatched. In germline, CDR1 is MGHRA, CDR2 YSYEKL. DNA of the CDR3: TGCGCCAGCAGCCAGAGGGGACAGGCCACTTACAATGAGCAGTTCTTC. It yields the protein CASSQRGQATYNEQFF.

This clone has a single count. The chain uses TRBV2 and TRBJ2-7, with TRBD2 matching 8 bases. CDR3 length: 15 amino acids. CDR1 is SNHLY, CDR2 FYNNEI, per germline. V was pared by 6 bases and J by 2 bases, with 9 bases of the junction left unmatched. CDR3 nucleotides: TGTGCCAGCAGATCTCGACTAGCGCCTGCCTACGAGCAGTACTTC. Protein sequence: CASRSRLAPAYEQYF.

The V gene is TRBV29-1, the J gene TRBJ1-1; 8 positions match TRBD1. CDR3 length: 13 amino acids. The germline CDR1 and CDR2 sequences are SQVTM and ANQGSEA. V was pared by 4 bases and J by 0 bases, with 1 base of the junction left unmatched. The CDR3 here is CSVGGQVNTEAFF. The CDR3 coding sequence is TGCAGCGTTGGGGGACAGGTGAACACTGAAGCTTTCTTT.

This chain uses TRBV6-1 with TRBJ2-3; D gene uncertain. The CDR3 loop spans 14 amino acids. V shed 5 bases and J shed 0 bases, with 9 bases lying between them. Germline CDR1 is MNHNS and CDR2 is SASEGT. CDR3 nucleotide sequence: TGTGCCAGCAGTAGGTTCGGGAGCACAGATACGCAGTATTTT. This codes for CASSRFGSTDTQYF.

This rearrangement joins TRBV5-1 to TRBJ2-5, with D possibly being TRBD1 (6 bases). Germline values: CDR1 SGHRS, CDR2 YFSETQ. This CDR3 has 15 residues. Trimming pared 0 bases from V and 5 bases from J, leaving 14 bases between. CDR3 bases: TGCGCCAGCAGCTTGGGTGTAGGCCAGGGGGAGACCCAGTACTTC. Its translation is CASSLGVGQGETQYF. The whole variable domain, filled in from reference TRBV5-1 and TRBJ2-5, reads KAGVTQTPRYLIKTRGQQVTLSCSPISGHRSVSWYQQTPGQGLQFLFEYFSETQRNKGNFPGRFSGRQFSNSRSEMNVSTLELGDSALYLCASSLGVGQGETQYFGPGTRLLVL.

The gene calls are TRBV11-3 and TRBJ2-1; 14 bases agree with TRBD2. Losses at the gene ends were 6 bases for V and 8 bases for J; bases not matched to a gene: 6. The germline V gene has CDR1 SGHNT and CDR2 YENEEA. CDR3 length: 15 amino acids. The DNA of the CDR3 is TGTGCCAGCAGTGGGACTAGCGGGAGTTTGCATGAGCAGTTCTTC. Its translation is CASSGTSGSLHEQFF.

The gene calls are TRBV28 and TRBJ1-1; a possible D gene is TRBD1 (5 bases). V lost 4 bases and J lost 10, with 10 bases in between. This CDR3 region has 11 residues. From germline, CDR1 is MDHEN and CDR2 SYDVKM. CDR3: CASSYTGGAFF. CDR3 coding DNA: TGTGCCAGCAGTTACACAGGCGGAGCTTTCTTT.

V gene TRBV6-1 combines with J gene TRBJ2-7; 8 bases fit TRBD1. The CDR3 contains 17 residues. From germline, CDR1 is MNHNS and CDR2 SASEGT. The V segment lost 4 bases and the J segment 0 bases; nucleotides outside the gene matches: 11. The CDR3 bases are TGTGCCAGCAGTGTAAGTAGTTGGGACAGGACCTCCTACGAGCAGTACTTC. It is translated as CASSVSSWDRTSYEQYF.

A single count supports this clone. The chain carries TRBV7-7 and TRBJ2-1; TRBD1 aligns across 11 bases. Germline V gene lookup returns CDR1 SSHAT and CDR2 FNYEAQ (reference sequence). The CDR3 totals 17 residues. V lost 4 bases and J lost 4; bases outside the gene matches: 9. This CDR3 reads CASSCLAGQGAYNEQFF. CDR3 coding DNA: TGTGCCAGCAGCTGTCTCGCCGGACAGGGGGCGTACAATGAGCAGTTCTTC.

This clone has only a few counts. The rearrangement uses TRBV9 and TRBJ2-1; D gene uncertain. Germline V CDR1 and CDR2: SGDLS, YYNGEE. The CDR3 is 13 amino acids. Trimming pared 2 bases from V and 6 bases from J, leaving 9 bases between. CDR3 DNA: TGTGCCAGCAGCGTGATTAGGAGCAATGAGCAGTTCTTC. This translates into CASSVIRSNEQFF.

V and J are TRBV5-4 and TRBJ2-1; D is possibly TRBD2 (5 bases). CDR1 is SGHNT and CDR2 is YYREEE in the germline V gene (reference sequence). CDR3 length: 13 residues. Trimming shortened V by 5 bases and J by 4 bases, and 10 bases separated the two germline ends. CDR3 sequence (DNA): TGTGCCAGCAGGCAACTAGAATACAATGAGCAGTTCTTC. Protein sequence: CASRQLEYNEQFF.

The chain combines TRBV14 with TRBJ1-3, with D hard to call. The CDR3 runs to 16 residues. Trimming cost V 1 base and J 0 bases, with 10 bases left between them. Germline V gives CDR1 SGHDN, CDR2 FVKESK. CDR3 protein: CASSQAGFFSGNTIYF. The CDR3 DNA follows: TGTGCCAGCAGCCAAGCAGGTTTCTTCTCTGGAAACACCATATATTTT.

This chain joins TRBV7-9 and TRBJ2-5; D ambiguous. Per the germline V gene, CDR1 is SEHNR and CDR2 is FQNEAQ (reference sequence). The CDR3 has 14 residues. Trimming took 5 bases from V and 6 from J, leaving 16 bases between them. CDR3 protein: CASSPYGSPQTQYF. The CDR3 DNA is TGTGCCAGCAGCCCCTACGGGTCCCCACAGACCCAGTACTTC. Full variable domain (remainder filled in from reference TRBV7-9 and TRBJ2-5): DTGVSQNPRHKITKRGQNVTFRCDPISEHNRLYWYRQTLGQGPEFLTYFQNEAQLEKSRLLSDRFSAERPKGSFSTLEIQRTEQGDSAMYLCASSPYGSPQTQYFGPGTRLLVL.

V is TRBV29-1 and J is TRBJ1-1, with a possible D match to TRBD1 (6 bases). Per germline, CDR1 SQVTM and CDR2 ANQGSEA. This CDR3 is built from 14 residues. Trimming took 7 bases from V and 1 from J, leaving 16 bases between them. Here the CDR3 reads CSAQGGHANTEAFF. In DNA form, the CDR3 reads TGCAGCGCCCAAGGGGGACACGCGAACACTGAAGCTTTCTTT.

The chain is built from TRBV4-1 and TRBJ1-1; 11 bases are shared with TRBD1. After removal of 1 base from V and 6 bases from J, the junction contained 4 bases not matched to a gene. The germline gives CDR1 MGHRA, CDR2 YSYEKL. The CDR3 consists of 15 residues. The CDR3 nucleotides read TGCGCCAGCAGCCAAGGGGACAGGGGGGTCGCTGAAGCTTTCTTT. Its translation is CASSQGDRGVAEAFF.

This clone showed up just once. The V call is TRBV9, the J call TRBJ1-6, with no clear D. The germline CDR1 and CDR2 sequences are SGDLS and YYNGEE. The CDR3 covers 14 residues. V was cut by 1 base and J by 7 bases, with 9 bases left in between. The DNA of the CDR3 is TGTGCCAGCAGCGTACTACAGAGCAATTCACCCCTCCACTTT. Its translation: CASSVLQSNSPLHF. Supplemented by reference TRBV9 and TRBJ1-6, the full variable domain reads DSGVTQTPKHLITATGQRVTLRCSPRSGDLSVYWYQQSLDQGLQFLIQYYNGEERAKGNILERFSAQQFPDLHSELNLSSLELGDSALYFCASSVLQSNSPLHFGNGTRLTVT.